This T cell receptor beta chain was sequenced in a study of blood T cell repertoires in COVID-19. Study as a whole: The United States, Italy and Spain were the sources of the acute and convalescent COVID-19 samples. T cells, B-cell-depleted T cells, or PBMCs provided the cDNA or gDNA that served as material.

The CDR3 is made up of 15 amino acids. The V end lost 2 bases, the J end lost 0 bases, and 11 bases lay between the germline ends. CDR1 and CDR2 (germline): MNHEY, SVGAGI. Sequenced by immunoSEQ multiplex PCR; TCRdb stores in-frame clones only, minus some. The table lists about 46,000 clones, around nine tenths of them singletons. The receptor was isolated from a man aged 45-65 years with active COVID-19. The specimen sequenced was peripheral blood. V is TRBV6-5 and J is TRBJ2-7; D uncertain. In DNA form, the CDR3 reads TGTGCCAGCAGTTACAACTTCCTAAGCTCCTACGAGCAGTACTTC. Translated, it gives CASSYNFLSSYEQYF.